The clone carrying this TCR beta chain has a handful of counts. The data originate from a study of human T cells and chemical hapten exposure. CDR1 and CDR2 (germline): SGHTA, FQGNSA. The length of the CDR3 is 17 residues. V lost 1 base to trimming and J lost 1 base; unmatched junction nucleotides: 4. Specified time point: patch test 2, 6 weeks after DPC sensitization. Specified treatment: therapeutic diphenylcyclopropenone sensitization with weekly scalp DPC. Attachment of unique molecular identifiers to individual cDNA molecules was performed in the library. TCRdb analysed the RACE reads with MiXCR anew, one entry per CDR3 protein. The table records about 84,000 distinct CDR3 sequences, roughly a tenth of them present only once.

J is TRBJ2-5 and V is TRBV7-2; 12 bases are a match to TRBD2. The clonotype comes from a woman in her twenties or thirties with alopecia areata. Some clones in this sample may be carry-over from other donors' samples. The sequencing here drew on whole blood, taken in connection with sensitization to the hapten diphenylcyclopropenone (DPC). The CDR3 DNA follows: TGTGCCAGCAGCTTAGAGCTAGCGGGGGGGCCCCAAGAGACCCAGTACTTC. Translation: CASSLELAGGPQETQYF.